What follows is one TCR beta chain and its context. In contrast to the negatively isolated CD8+ and CD4+ T cells, TEMRA cells were FACS-enriched. The sample originates from a study of CD8 T cells in Susac syndrome. This CDR3 has 17 amino acids. Trimming removed 4 bases at V and 2 bases at J, with 18 bases between. The germline V gene has CDR1 SGHRS and CDR2 YFSETQ. Reverse transcription of about 0.5 to 1 ug RNA used random hexamers. The amplification used immunoSEQ multiplex PCR on TCR beta CDR3; it spanned 54 Vbeta and 13 Jbeta. TCRdb recomputed calls from the immunoSEQ multiplex PCR reads with MiXCR, one row per CDR3 protein. In the table there are about 130,000 distinct CDR3 sequences, 90% to 95% of which are singletons.

The gene calls are TRBV5-1 and TRBJ2-2, with a tentative D call TRBD2 (7 bases). What was sequenced was CD4+ T cells from PBMCs. This clonotype was obtained from a human donor in good health. The CDR3 here is CASSLEGGRANTGELFF. CDR3 bases: TGCGCCAGCAGCCTAGAGGGGGGGCGAGCCAACACCGGGGAGCTGTTTTTT. The full variable domain, in which reference TRBV5-1 and TRBJ2-2 provide the parts outside the CDR3, is KAGVTQTPRYLIKTRGQQVTLSCSPISGHRSVSWYQQTPGQGLQFLFEYFSETQRNKGNFPGRFSGRQFSNSRSEMNVSTLELGDSALYLCASSLEGGRANTGELFFGEGSRLTVL.